This TCR beta chain was sequenced during a study of a mutant IDH1 vaccine in newly diagnosed glioma. Background on the study: With temozolomide cycles, or 4-6 weeks after radiotherapy alone, vaccination was started. Among treated patients, 62.5% were male and roughly 38% female, and mean age was approximately 43 years.

Profiled with immunoSEQ multiplex PCR; TCRdb holds only in-frame clones, not every one. The sample includes about 28,000 clones, approximately 90% of them seen just once. Sample time point: week 5, during vaccination. Each dose of the vaccine consisted of 300 ug of mutant IDH1 20-mer peptide, with topical imiquimod. Those who donated had recent WHO grade 3 or 4 IDH1-mutant, ATRX-lost astrocytomas. Germline assignment: CDR1 MNHNS and CDR2 SASEGT. After removal of 3 bases from V and 4 bases from J, the junction contained 8 bases not matched to a gene. The CDR3 runs to 15 residues. To note about this clone: What it recognizes is unknown.

The sequences come from peripheral blood mononuclear cells (PBMCs), collected from a glioma patient whose treatment included an IDH1 peptide vaccine. The rearrangement uses TRBV6-1 and TRBJ1-2; 7 bases are a match to TRBD1. This clonotype was obtained from a woman between 35 and 50 years old with glioma. Some clones in this sample may be carry-over from other donors' samples. The CDR3 loop is CASSDAGTVVYGYTF. The CDR3, as DNA: TGTGCCAGCAGTGACGCCGGGACAGTCGTCTATGGCTACACCTTC.